The 29 T cell receptor beta chains in this list originate from one sample, sequenced in a study of Ad26.COV2.S vaccination and SARS-CoV-2 variants. Treatment indicated: about 20 received Ad26.COV2.S at low or high dose, single or two shots; several received placebo; per-sample allocation not given. Each sample was drawn 63 days after the first injection (of vaccine or placebo). Generated by immunoSEQ multiplex PCR, the TCRdb table keeps only in-frame clones and is missing some. The sample carries fewer than 500,000 clones, around 90% recorded once. The sequences come from peripheral blood, collected in a trial of Ad26.COV2.S vaccine versus placebo. These receptor sequences come from a person between 18 and 60 years old who received the Ad26.COV2.S COVID-19 vaccine or a placebo.

This clone was seen once. The sample has other DNA sequences that encode this CDR3 too. V and J are TRBV6-5 and TRBJ1-1, with D maybe TRBD1 (5 bases). The CDR3 sequence is 12 residues long. V lost 0 bases to trimming and J lost 7 bases, with 6 bases between them. The germline V gene has CDR1 MNHEY and CDR2 SVGAGI. The CDR3 nucleotides read TGTGCCAGCAGTTACTCGGGGGGTGAAGCTTTCTTT. Translated, it gives CASSYSGGEAFF.

CDR3 nucleotides: TGCGCCAGCCCCCACGGGAGCGGAGCCAAAAACATTCAGTACTTC. Translation gives CASPHGSGAKNIQYF. V is TRBV23-1 and J is TRBJ2-4, with D possibly matching TRBD2 (6 bases). TRBV23-1 is an ORF, and what it does is uncertain. Trimming cost V 8 bases and J 0 bases, with 14 bases left between them. The CDR3 has 15 amino acids.

The chain links TRBV7-9 to TRBJ1-3; a possible D gene is TRBD1 (5 bases). V was shortened by 5 bases and J by 4 bases, with 15 bases between the two germline ends. Germline-derived CDR1 and CDR2 are SEHNR and FQNEAQ (reference sequence). This CDR3 has 15 amino acids. The chain's CDR3 is CASSAGPVWGNTIYF. CDR3 nucleotides: TGTGCCAGCAGCGCGGGACCTGTATGGGGAAACACCATATATTTT.

The V and J genes are TRBV6-5 and TRBJ2-7, with D possibly being TRBD1 (5 bases). The CDR3 spans 13 residues. The ends were cut back, 2 bases at V and 10 bases at J, with 15 bases in the middle. Germline CDR1 reads MNHEY; CDR2 reads SVGAGI. CDR3 coding DNA: TGTGCCAGCAGTTACAATCCCTGGGGCTATCAGTACTTC. It is translated as CASSYNPWGYQYF.

The chain links TRBV4-2 to TRBJ2-5; D uncertain. Germline values: CDR1 LGHNA, CDR2 YNFKEQ. This CDR3 region has 13 residues. Trimming shortened V by 1 base and J by 5 bases, and 8 bases separated the two germline ends. CDR3 nucleotides: TGTGCCAGCAGCCAAGCGTCGCTGGAGACCCAGTACTTC. Its protein product is CASSQASLETQYF.

V is TRBV13 and J is TRBJ1-2; D not certain. The CDR3 loop spans 16 amino acids. Germline CDR1 is PRHDT and CDR2 is FYEKMQ (reference sequence). V dropped 5 bases and J dropped 0 bases, with 16 bases sitting between them. CDR3 bases: TGTGCCAGCAGCCGAGGGTTGGAGGGAACTAACTATGGCTACACCTTC. Its protein is CASSRGLEGTNYGYTF.

The chain has TRBV18 and TRBJ2-4; 7 bases are shared with TRBD1. Unmatched junction bases numbered 2, after V lost 4 bases and J lost 2 bases. Germline loops: CDR1 KGHSH, CDR2 LQKENI. This CDR3 region has 14 residues. The CDR3 here is CASSQGAPKNIQYF. In DNA, the CDR3 is TGTGCCAGCTCACAGGGGGCACCCAAAAACATTCAGTACTTC.

The gene calls are TRBV5-1 and TRBJ2-3; unclear D gene. Germline assignment: CDR1 SGHRS and CDR2 YFSETQ. The CDR3 has 14 amino acids. Trimming cost V 2 bases and J 5 bases, with 12 bases left between them. CDR3 region: CASSFWEVVDTQYF. CDR3 DNA: TGCGCCAGCAGCTTTTGGGAAGTGGTAGATACGCAGTATTTT.

V is TRBV29-1 and J is TRBJ2-3; 12 bases match TRBD2. From germline, CDR1 is SQVTM and CDR2 ANQGSEA. CDR3 length equals 18 residues. The ends lost 6 bases at V and 0 bases at J; junction bases unmatched: 13. The CDR3 coding sequence is TGCAGCGTCGAAAGTCCCCTAGCGGGAGGGCCTAGCACAGATACGCAGTATTTT. The encoded protein is CSVESPLAGGPSTDTQYF.

V and J are TRBV6-1 and TRBJ2-5; D is undetermined. This CDR3 is 17 amino acids long. V shed 0 bases and J shed 6 bases, with 20 bases lying between them. From germline, CDR1 is MNHNS and CDR2 SASEGT. The chain's CDR3 is CASSEADGRSSIKTQYF. CDR3 nucleotides: TGTGCCAGCAGTGAAGCTGACGGGCGGTCTTCAATAAAGACCCAGTACTTC.

The gene calls are TRBV5-8 and TRBJ2-2; D uncertain. V shed 4 bases and J shed 4 bases, with 2 bases lying between them. Germline loops: CDR1 SGHTS, CDR2 YDEGEE. The CDR3 is made up of 11 amino acids. Here the CDR3 DNA reads TGTGCCAGCAGCGTCACCGGGGAGCTGTTTTTT. Translation gives CASSVTGELFF. Full variable domain (missing parts from reference TRBV5-8 and TRBJ2-2): EAGVTQSPTHLIKTRGQQATLRCSPISGHTSVYWYQQALGLGLQFLLWYDEGEERNRGNFPPRFSGRQFPNYSSELNVNALELEDSALYLCASSVTGELFFGEGSRLTVL.

The CDR3 DNA is TGCAGCGTTGAAGAGGCCGGGGCCGGTGGCTACACCTTC. Residues: CSVEEAGAGGYTF. The chain has TRBV29-1 and TRBJ1-2; perhaps TRBD1 as D (5 bases). The germline V gene has CDR1 SQVTM and CDR2 ANQGSEA. V was shortened by 0 bases and J by 7 bases, with 12 bases between the two germline ends. The CDR3 runs to 13 residues. Together with reference TRBV29-1 and TRBJ1-2, the CDR3 gives the full variable domain: SAVISQKPSRDICQRGTSLTIQCQVDSQVTMMFWYRQQPGQSLTLIATANQGSEATYESGFVIDKFPISRPNLTFSTLTVSNMSPEDSSIYLCSVEEAGAGGYTFGSGTRLTVV.

The gene calls are TRBV7-9 and TRBJ2-1; D ambiguous. Germline V gives CDR1 SEHNR, CDR2 FQNEAQ (reference sequence). The CDR3 sequence is 12 residues long. V was clipped by 8 bases and J by 6 bases, with 11 bases between them. The CDR3 region is CASVTVGNEQFF. CDR3 bases: TGTGCCAGCGTCACTGTGGGCAATGAGCAGTTCTTC.

The chain uses TRBV2 and TRBJ1-1; D perhaps matches TRBD1 (6 bases). CDR3 length: 14 amino acids. The V end was cut by 7 bases, the J end by 4 bases, with 16 bases between. Germline V lookup: CDR1 SNHLY, CDR2 FYNNEI. CDR3 bases: TGTGCCAGCACCGAACAGGGTCCCGCCACTGAAGCTTTCTTT. Its translation: CASTEQGPATEAFF. Drawing the rest from reference TRBV2 and TRBJ1-1, the complete variable domain is EPEVTQTPSHQVTQMGQEVILRCVPISNHLYFYWYRQILGQKVEFLVSFYNNEISEKSEIFDDQFSVERPDGSNFTLKIRSTKLEDSAMYFCASTEQGPATEAFFGQGTRLTVV.

The V and J genes are TRBV2 and TRBJ1-1; TRBD1 is a possible D gene (6 bases). From germline, CDR1 is SNHLY and CDR2 FYNNEI. The CDR3 totals 17 residues. V was trimmed by 2 bases and J by 2 bases, leaving 18 bases between them. CDR3 sequence reads: CASSEIRGTGRNTEAFF. In DNA form, the CDR3 reads TGTGCCAGCAGTGAAATAAGGGGGACGGGGCGAAACACTGAAGCTTTCTTT.

The gene calls are TRBV7-8 and TRBJ2-2; 7 nucleotides align to TRBD1. CDR1 and CDR2 (germline): SGHVS, FQNEAQ. V trimming: 4 bases; J trimming: 8 bases; junction bases outside the gene matches: 7. The CDR3 spans 14 residues. CDR3 sequence reads: CASSSLQGKGELFF. As DNA, the CDR3 is TGTGCCAGCAGCTCTTTACAGGGGAAGGGGGAGCTGTTTTTT.

This chain joins TRBV27 and TRBJ2-1; 10 nucleotides match TRBD2. CDR1 and CDR2 (germline): MNHEY, SMNVEV (reference sequence). Losses at the gene ends were 6 bases for V and 2 bases for J; bases not matched to a gene: 4. The length of the CDR3 is 15 residues. In DNA form, the CDR3 reads TGTGCCAGCAGGGGAAGCGGGAGGGCCTACAATGAGCAGTTCTTC. It specifies CASRGSGRAYNEQFF.

CDR3 region: CASSFEGQSNQPQHF. The DNA of the CDR3 is TGTGCCAGCAGTTTCGAAGGACAGAGCAATCAGCCCCAGCATTTT. The V gene is TRBV27, the J gene TRBJ1-5, with a tentative D call TRBD1 (6 bases). Germline V CDR1 and CDR2: MNHEY, SMNVEV (reference sequence). The CDR3 spans 15 residues. Trimming cost V 3 bases and J 1 base, with 10 bases left between them.

The gene calls are TRBV10-3 and TRBJ1-5; the match to TRBD1 covers 10 bases. Per the germline V gene, CDR1 is ENHRY and CDR2 is SYGVKD. The CDR3 is 13 amino acids. The V and J ends lost 6 bases and 9 bases, in that order; junction bases with no gene match: 5. The CDR3 region is CAISGTGEGPQHF. CDR3 nucleotides: TGTGCCATCAGCGGGACAGGGGAAGGGCCCCAGCATTTT.

The J gene is TRBJ2-3, the V gene TRBV28, with 14 bases aligning to TRBD2. The CDR3 contains 18 residues. Germline-derived CDR1 and CDR2 are MDHEN and SYDVKM. The V gene end was trimmed by 3 bases and the J gene end by 1 base; junction bases not matched to a gene: 6. CDR3 in amino acids: CASSLTSGREGGTDTQYF. The CDR3 nucleotides are TGTGCCAGCAGTTTGACTAGCGGGAGGGAGGGGGGCACAGATACGCAGTATTTT.

The chain uses TRBV18 and TRBJ2-7; 13 bases are a match to TRBD2. This CDR3 region has 15 residues. Germline CDR1 KGHSH, CDR2 LQKENI. V shed 2 bases and J 5 bases; nucleotides not matched to a gene: 3. Here the CDR3 reads CASSPTTSGGDEQYF. CDR3 bases: TGTGCCAGCTCACCAACCACTAGCGGGGGGGACGAGCAGTACTTC.

The chain recombines TRBV20-1 with TRBJ2-3; 8 bases agree with TRBD2. The CDR3 spans 14 residues. Germline values: CDR1 DFQATT, CDR2 SNEGSKA (reference sequence). The ends lost 3 bases at V and 7 bases at J; junction bases unmatched: 9. Here the CDR3 reads CSASKAGGGNTQYF. The CDR3, as DNA: TGCAGTGCTAGTAAGGCGGGAGGAGGTAATACGCAGTATTTT.

This chain connects TRBV10-3 to TRBJ1-5; no definite D call. The V gene's germline CDR1 is ENHRY and CDR2 SYGVKD. This CDR3 is 14 amino acids long. V was trimmed by 1 base and J by 5 bases, leaving 9 bases between them. CDR3 nucleotide sequence: TGTGCCATCAGTGAGTTTGGAGCAGATCAGCCCCAGCATTTT. Amino acid sequence: CAISEFGADQPQHF.

As for this clone: Other DNA sequences in the same sample also yield this CDR3. The chain combines TRBV6-4 with TRBJ2-2; 10 bases agree with TRBD2. The CDR3 extends over 15 amino acids. From germline, CDR1 is MRHNA and CDR2 SNTAGT. The V gene end was trimmed by 5 bases and the J gene end by 1 base; junction bases not matched to a gene: 1. CDR3 bases: TGTGCCAGCAGTCGGACTAGCGGGAACACCGGGGAGCTGTTTTTT. Translated: CASSRTSGNTGELFF.

This clone is a singleton in its sample. The CDR3 loop is CASSVQGDYGYTF. The CDR3 bases are TGTGCCAGCAGTGTGCAGGGGGACTATGGCTACACCTTC. V usage is TRBV2 and J usage is TRBJ1-2, with 7 bases matching TRBD1. Germline lookup yields CDR1 SNHLY and CDR2 FYNNEI. CDR3 length: 13 amino acids. V shed 4 bases, J shed 3 bases, and the junction held 2 bases outside the gene matches.

This clone was observed a single time. The chain has TRBV30 and TRBJ2-2; TRBD2 matches at 13 bases. There are 15 residues in the CDR3. The V and J ends lost 4 bases and 6 bases, in that order; junction bases with no gene match: 5. Germline V gene lookup returns CDR1 GTSNPN and CDR2 SVGIG (reference sequence). The CDR3 DNA sequence: TGTGCCTGGAAGGGACTAGCGGGAAGGGCCGGGGAGCTGTTTTTT. Its translation: CAWKGLAGRAGELFF.

V usage is TRBV7-9 and J usage is TRBJ2-7; 11 bases line up with TRBD2. The CDR3 consists of 13 residues. Germline V gene sequence: CDR1 SEHNR, CDR2 FQNEAQ (reference sequence). Trimming cost V 10 bases and J 5 bases; bases outside gene matches: 7. CDR3 sequence reads: CAITTSGTDEQYF. DNA of the CDR3: TGTGCCATCACGACTAGCGGGACGGACGAGCAGTACTTC.

The V call is TRBV6-2 or TRBV6-3, the J call TRBJ2-2; 9 nucleotides match TRBD2. This CDR3 region has 20 residues. CDR1 is MNHEY and CDR2 is SVGEGT in the germline V gene. The V and J ends lost 5 bases and 5 bases, in that order; junction bases with no gene match: 21. This CDR3 is CASSAHPAGLATPSTGELFF. DNA for the CDR3: TGTGCCAGCAGTGCCCATCCGGCGGGACTAGCTACACCCTCAACCGGGGAGCTGTTTTTT.

The CDR3 sequence is CASSLGQENTGELFF. DNA of the CDR3: TGTGCCAGCAGTTTAGGGCAGGAGAACACCGGGGAGCTGTTTTTT. The chain couples TRBV28 to TRBJ2-2; no definite D call. V was pared by 2 bases and J by 1 base, with 8 bases between. The CDR3 has 15 amino acids. CDR1 and CDR2 (germline): MDHEN, SYDVKM.